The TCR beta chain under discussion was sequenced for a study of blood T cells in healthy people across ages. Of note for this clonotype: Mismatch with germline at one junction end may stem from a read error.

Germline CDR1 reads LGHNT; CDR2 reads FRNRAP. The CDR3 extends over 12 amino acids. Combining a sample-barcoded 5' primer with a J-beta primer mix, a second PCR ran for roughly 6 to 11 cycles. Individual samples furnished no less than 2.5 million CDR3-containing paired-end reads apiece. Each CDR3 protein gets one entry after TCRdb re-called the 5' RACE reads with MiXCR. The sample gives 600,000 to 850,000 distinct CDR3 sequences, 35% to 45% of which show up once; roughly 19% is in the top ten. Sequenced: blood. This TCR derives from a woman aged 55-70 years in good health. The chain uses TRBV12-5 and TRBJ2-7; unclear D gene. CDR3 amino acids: CARGLGGYEQYF. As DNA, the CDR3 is TGTGCTAGGGGTTTGGGCGGATACGAGCAGTACTTC.